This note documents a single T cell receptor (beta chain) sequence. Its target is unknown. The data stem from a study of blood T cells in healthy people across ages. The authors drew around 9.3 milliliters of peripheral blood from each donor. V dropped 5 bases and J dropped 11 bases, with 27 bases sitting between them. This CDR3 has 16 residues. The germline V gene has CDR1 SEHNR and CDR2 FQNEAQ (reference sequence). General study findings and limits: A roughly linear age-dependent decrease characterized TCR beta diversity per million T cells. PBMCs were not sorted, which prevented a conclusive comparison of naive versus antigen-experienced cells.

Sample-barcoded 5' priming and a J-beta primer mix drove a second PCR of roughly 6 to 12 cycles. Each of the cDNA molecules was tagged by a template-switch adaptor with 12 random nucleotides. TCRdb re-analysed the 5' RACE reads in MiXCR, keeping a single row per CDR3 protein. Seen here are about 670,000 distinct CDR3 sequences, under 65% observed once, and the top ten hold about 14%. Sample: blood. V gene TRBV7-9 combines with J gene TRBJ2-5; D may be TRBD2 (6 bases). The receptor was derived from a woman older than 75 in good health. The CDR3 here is CASSQTLASGRNEQYF. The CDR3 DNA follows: TGTGCCAGCAGCCAGACTCTAGCGTCAGGTCGGAATGAGCAGTACTTC.